The present T cell receptor beta chain was sequenced within a study of blood T cell repertoires in COVID-19. Overall study: Sites in the United States, Italy and Spain provided acute and convalescent COVID-19 samples. Nucleic acid was either cDNA or gDNA, and it came from T cells, B-cell-depleted T cells, or PBMCs.

This CDR3 comprises 16 residues. Original methodology: Nucleated cell counts were estimated from reference gene primer amplification. TCRdb's copy holds only in-frame clones and misses some; the assay was immunoSEQ multiplex PCR. V, J and clone size were drawn from that table, and D and trimming were deduced from the DNA. The sample has about 40,000 clones, 89% seen once. This sequence was found in a man between 50 and 59 years old with active COVID-19. Sequenced input: peripheral blood. This chain connects TRBV1 to TRBJ2-7; the table gives TRBD1 as D, unverified against the DNA. TRBV1 counts as a pseudogene. The CDR3 loop reads CTSSQDGQGARYEQYF. The CDR3 nucleotides are TGCACCAGCAGCCAAGATGGACAGGGGGCTAGATACGAGCAGTACTTC.